This is a list of T cell receptor beta chains from one sample in a study of CD8 T cells in Susac syndrome. TCRdb recomputed calls from the immunoSEQ multiplex PCR reads with MiXCR, one row per CDR3 protein. Of 84,000 or so distinct CDR3 sequences listed, approximately 95% are singletons. The sequencing input was CD8+ T cells from PBMCs. These receptors were taken from a human donor with Susac syndrome. CDR3s include the opening cysteine and the closing phenylalanine or tryptophan. The D gene is left open where the match is weak. Rows may omit the clone size; those that give it use once, few, many or a size class.

TRBJ2-4	TRBV27	15	-	-	CASSLYGRSKNIQYF	TGTGCCAGCAGTTTATACGGCAGGTCCAAAAACATTCAGTACTTC
TRBJ2-7	TRBV4-2	16	-	-	CASSQEGTAGAYEQYF	TGTGCCAGCAGCCAAGAGGGGACGGCGGGGGCTTACGAGCAGTACTTC
TRBJ1-1	TRBV4-2	17	-	-	CASSQKGGTTGGTEAFF	TGTGCCAGCAGCCAAAAAGGAGGGACAACTGGGGGCACTGAAGCTTTCTTT
TRBJ2-1	TRBV6-5	13	once	-	CASSYSGDTEQFF	TGTGCCAGCAGTTACTCCGGGGACACTGAGCAGTTCTTC
TRBJ1-1	TRBV5-8	15	few	-	CASSVAYWVNTEAFF	TGTGCCAGCAGCGTAGCTTATTGGGTAAACACTGAAGCTTTCTTT
TRBJ2-7	TRBV9	12	-	-	CASSETGYEQYF	TGTGCCAGCAGCGAAACAGGGTACGAGCAGTACTTC
TRBJ2-3	TRBV7-9	15	-	-	CASSLDREAPATQYF	TGTGCCAGCAGCTTAGACAGGGAGGCACCGGCTACGCAGTATTTT
TRBJ2-6	TRBV9	14	-	-	CASSVMAGANVLTF	TGTGCCAGCAGCGTAATGGCTGGGGCCAACGTCCTGACTTTC
TRBJ2-7	TRBV2	14	-	TRBD1	CASEAGTGHDEQYF	TGTGCCAGCGAGGCCGGGACAGGGCATGACGAGCAGTACTTC
TRBJ1-1	TRBV13	17	-	TRBD1	CASSSTPGQGFWAEAFF	TGTGCCAGCAGCTCCACTCCGGGACAGGGGTTTTGGGCTGAAGCTTTCTTT
TRBJ2-1	TRBV27	16	-	-	CASSLNKAATYNEQFF	TGTGCCAGCAGTCTCAACAAGGCCGCTACCTACAATGAGCAGTTCTTC
TRBJ2-1	TRBV19	17	-	TRBD2	CASSIEGAGGPYNEQFF	TGTGCCAGTAGTATAGAGGGAGCGGGAGGGCCCTACAATGAGCAGTTCTTC
TRBJ2-5	TRBV19	13	-	-	CASSMRTKDTQYF	TGTGCCAGCTCCATGAGGACTAAAGACACCCAGTACTTC
TRBJ2-7	TRBV9	16	-	TRBD1	CASSKRTGPSSYEQYF	TGTGCCAGCAGCAAACGGACAGGGCCTTCCTCCTACGAGCAGTACTTC
TRBJ2-7	TRBV27	15	-	TRBD2	CASSLTSDTSYEQYF	TGTGCCAGCAGTCTAACTAGCGATACTTCCTACGAGCAGTACTTC